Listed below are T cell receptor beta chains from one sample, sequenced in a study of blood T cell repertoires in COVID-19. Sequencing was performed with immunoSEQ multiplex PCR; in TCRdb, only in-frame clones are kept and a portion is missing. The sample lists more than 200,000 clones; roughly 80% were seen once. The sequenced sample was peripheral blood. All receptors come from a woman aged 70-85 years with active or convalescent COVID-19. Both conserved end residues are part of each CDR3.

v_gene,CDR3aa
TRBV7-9,CASSLGGQGEETQYF
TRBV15,CATSRVRDRGRSPLHF
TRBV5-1,CASNEGSSYEQYF
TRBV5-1,CASSSPGNYGYTF
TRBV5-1,CASSLSAGVLYEQFF
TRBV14,CASSLRAPGSSPLHF
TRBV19,CASSNPDTSSYEQYF
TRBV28,CASSSDIGQGWNIQYF
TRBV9,CASSATGDVYNEQFF
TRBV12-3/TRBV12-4,CASSLFRGTQYF
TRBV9,CASSITGTGVYEQYF
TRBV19,CASSRINQGQGLGYTF
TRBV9,CASSVVMGGQRAQYF
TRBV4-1,CASSQVGQDLSGNTIYF
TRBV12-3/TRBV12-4,CASSRTVAYEQYF
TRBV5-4,CATKQVGAGGPDTQYF
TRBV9,CASSAYFAGELFF
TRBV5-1,CASSTYRGSYEQYF
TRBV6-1,CASSEGQGAIQPQHF
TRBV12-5,CASGLVKRERNSSSYNEQFF
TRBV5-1,CASSPTGGFDYGYTF
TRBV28,CASTPTPPEEEYF
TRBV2,CASGGGSGESEQYF
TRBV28,CASSQLAGGSTDTQYF
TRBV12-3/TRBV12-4,CASSSGVGEQYF
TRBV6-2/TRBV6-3,CASSYSQGWGQADTQYF
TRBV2,CASRRGQGFNQPQHF
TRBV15,CATSRAEGGARGQYF
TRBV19,CASSIDRGQETQYF
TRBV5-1,CASSIQGTSTNTIYF
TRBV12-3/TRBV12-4,CASSWSGELFF
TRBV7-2,CASSHSSYGYTF
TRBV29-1,CSGVAGGRNTQYF
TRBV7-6,CASSRDSRTDTQYF
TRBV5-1,CASSSTGVGANVLTF
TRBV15,CATSRTPAGGVGEKLFF
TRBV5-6,CASSFLGLNTGELFF
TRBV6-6,CASSTDRTSKGPQHF
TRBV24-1,CATSGATYNEQFF
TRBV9,CASSSIASTDTQYF
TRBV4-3,CASSQGVTGGEGTNYGYTF
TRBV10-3,CAISDPGWDTEAFF
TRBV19,CASGTNLYEQYF
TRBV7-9,CASRPVGADYEQYF
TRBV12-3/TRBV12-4,CASRKGTGNTIYF
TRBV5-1,CASSLGTSGTGELFF